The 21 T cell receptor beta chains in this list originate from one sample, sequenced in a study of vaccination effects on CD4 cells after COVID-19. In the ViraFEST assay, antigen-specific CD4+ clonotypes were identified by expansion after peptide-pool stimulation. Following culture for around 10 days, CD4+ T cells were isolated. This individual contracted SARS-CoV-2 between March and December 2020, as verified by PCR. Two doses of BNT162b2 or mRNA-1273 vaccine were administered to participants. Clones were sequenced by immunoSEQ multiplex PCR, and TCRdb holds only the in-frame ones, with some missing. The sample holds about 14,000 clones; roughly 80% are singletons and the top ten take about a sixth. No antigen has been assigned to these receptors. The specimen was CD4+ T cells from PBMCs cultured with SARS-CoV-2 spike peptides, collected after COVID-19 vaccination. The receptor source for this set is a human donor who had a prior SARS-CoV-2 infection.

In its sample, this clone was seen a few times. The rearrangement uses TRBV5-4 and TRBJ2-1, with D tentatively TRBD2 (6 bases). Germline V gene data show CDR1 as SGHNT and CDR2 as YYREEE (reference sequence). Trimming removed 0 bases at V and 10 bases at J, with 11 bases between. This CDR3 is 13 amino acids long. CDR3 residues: CASSLDSAGEQFF. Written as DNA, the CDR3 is TGTGCCAGCAGCTTGGATTCGGCGGGGGAGCAGTTCTTC.

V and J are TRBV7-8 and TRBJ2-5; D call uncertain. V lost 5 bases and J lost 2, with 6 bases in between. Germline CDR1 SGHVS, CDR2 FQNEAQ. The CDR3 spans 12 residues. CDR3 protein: CASSRPQETQYF. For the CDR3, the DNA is TGTGCCAGCAGCCGCCCGCAAGAGACCCAGTACTTC.

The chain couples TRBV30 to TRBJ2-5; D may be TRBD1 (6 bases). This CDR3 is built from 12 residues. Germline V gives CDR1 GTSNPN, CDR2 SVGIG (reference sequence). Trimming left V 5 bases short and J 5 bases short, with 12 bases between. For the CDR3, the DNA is TGTGCCTGGTCACAGGGACGGGAGACCCAGTACTTC. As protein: CAWSQGRETQYF. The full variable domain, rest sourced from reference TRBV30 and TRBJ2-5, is SQTIHQWPATLVQPVGSPLSLECTVEGTSNPNLYWYRQAAGRGLQLLFYSVGIGQISSEVPQNLSASRPQDRQFILSSKKLLLSDSGFYLCAWSQGRETQYFGPGTRLLVL.

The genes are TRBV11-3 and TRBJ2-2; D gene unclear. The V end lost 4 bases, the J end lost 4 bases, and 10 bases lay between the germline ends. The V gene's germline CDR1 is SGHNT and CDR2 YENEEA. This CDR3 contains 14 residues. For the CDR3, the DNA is TGTGCCAGCAGCTCCTTCGAAGTCACCGGGGAGCTGTTTTTT. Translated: CASSSFEVTGELFF.

The CDR3 sequence is CASSLRQGAYGYTF. As DNA, the CDR3 is TGTGCCAGCAGTTTACGACAGGGTGCCTATGGCTACACCTTC. The V and J genes are TRBV27 and TRBJ1-2; 7 nucleotides match TRBD1. V lost 2 bases, J lost 4 bases, and 4 bases stayed unmatched. Per germline, CDR1 MNHEY and CDR2 SMNVEV (reference sequence). The CDR3 sequence is 14 residues long.

The CDR3 region has the DNA TGCGCCAGCAGCTTGGATCCACTAGCGGCCAACTACGAGCAGTACTTC. This codes for CASSLDPLAANYEQYF. This sequence joins TRBV5-1 and TRBJ2-7; 8 nucleotides align to TRBD2. The germline CDR1 and CDR2 sequences are SGHRS and YFSETQ. V was pared by 0 bases and J by 3 bases, with 8 bases of the junction left unmatched. The CDR3 is 16 residues long. Combining the CDR3 with reference TRBV5-1 and TRBJ2-7 gives the whole variable domain KAGVTQTPRYLIKTRGQQVTLSCSPISGHRSVSWYQQTPGQGLQFLFEYFSETQRNKGNFPGRFSGRQFSNSRSEMNVSTLELGDSALYLCASSLDPLAANYEQYFGPGTRLTVT.

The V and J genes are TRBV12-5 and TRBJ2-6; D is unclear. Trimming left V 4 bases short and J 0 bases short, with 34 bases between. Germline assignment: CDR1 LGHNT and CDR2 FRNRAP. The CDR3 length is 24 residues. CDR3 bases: TGTGCTAGTGGTTATAGGAATTCCATCCCACTCACCCAGGAGATTAACTCTGGGGCCAACGTCCTGACTTTC. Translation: CASGYRNSIPLTQEINSGANVLTF.

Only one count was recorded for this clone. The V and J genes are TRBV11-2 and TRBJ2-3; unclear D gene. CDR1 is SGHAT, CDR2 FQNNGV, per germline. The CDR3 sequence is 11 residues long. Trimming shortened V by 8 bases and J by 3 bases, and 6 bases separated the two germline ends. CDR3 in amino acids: CASAITDTQYF. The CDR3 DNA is TGTGCCAGCGCAATTACAGATACGCAGTATTTT.

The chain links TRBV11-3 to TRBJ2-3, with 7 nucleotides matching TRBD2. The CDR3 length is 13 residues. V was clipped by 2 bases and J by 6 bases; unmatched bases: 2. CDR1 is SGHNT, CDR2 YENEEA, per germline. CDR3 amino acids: CASSLSGTDTQYF. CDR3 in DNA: TGTGCCAGCAGCTTAAGCGGGACCGATACGCAGTATTTT.

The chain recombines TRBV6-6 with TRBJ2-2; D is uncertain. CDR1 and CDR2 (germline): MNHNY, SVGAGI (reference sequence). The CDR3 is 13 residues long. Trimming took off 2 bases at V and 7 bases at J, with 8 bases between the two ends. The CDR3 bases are TGTGCCAGCAGTTACGAGAGTTACGGGGAGCTGTTTTTT. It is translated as CASSYESYGELFF.

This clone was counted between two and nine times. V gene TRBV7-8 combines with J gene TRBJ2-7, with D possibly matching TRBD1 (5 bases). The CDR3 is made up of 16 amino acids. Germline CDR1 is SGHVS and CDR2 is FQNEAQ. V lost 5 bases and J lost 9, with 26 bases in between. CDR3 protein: CASSVNQDTHRPVQYF. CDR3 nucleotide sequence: TGTGCCAGCAGCGTGAACCAGGACACTCATCGCCCCGTGCAGTACTTC.

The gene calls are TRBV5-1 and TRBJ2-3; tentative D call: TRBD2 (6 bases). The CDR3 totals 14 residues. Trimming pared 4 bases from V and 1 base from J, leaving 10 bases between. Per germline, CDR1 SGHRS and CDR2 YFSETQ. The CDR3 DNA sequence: TGCGCCAGCAGCGGAGGGGTAGGCACAGATACGCAGTATTTT. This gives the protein CASSGGVGTDTQYF.

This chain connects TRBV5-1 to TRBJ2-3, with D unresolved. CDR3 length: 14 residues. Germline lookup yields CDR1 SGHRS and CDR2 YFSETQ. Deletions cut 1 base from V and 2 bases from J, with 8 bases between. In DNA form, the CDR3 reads TGCGCCAGCAGCTTGCTCAACCCCACAGATACGCAGTATTTT. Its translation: CASSLLNPTDTQYF.

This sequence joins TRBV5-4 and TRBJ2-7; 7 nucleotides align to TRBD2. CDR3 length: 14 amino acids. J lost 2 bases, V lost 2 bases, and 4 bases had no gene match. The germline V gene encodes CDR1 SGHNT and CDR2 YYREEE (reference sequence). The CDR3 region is CASSLAGITYEQYF. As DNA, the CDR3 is TGTGCCAGCAGCTTAGCGGGGATCACCTACGAGCAGTACTTC.

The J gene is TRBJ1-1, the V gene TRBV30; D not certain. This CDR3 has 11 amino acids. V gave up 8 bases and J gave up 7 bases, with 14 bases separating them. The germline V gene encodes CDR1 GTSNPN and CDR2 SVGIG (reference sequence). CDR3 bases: TGTGCCGGAGGCCGAGGAGGTGAAGCTTTCTTT. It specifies CAGGRGGEAFF.

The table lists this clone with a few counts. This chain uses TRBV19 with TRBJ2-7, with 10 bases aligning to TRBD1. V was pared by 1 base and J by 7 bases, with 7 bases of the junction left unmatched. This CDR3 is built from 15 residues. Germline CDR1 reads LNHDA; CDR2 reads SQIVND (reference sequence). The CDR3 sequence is CASSIGRQGAGEQYF. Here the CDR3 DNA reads TGTGCCAGTAGTATAGGGAGACAGGGGGCTGGGGAGCAGTACTTC. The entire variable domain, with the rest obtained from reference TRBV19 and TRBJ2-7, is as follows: DGGITQSPKYLFRKEGQNVTLSCEQNLNHDAMYWYRQDPGQGLRLIYYSQIVNDFQKGDIAEGYSVSREKKESFPLTVTSAQKNPTAFYLCASSIGRQGAGEQYFGPGTRLTVT.

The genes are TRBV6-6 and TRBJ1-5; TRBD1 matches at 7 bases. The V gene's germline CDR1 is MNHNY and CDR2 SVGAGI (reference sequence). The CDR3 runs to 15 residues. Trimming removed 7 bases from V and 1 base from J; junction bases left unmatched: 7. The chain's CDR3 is CASNRRQGSNQPQHF. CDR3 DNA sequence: TGTGCCAGCAACCGCCGACAGGGAAGCAATCAGCCCCAGCATTTT.

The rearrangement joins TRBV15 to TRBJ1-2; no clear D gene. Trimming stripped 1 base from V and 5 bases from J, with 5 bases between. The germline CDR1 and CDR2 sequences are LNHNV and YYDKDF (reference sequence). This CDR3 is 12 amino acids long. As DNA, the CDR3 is TGTGCCACCAGCAGAGGCAGTTATGGCTACACCTTC. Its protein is CATSRGSYGYTF.

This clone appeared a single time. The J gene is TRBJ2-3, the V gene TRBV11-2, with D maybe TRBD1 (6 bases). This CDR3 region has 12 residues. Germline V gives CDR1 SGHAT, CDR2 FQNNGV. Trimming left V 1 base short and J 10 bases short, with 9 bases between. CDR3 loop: CASSLVQGAQYF. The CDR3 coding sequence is TGTGCCAGCAGCTTAGTACAGGGTGCGCAGTATTTT. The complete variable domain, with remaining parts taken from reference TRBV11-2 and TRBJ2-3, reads EAGVAQSPRYKIIEKRQSVAFWCNPISGHATLYWYQQILGQGPKLLIQFQNNGVVDDSQLPKDRFSAERLKGVDSTLKIQPAKLEDSAVYLCASSLVQGAQYFGPGTRLTVL.

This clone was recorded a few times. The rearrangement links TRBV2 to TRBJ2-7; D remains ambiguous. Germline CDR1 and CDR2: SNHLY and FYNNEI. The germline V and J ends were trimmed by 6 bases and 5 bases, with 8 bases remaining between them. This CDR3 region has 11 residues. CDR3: CASSPYHEQYF. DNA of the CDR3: TGTGCCAGCAGCCCCTACCACGAGCAGTACTTC.

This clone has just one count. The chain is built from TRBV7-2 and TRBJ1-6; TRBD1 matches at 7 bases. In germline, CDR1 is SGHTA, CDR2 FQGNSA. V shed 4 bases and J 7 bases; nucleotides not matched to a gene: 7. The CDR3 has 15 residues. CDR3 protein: CASSYAGGRNSPLHF. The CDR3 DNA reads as TGTGCCAGCAGCTACGCAGGGGGTCGGAATTCACCCCTCCACTTT.